Each of the 24 T cell receptor beta chains below was sequenced from the same sample in a study of molecular identifiers for immune sequencing clone quantification. TCRdb independently ran MiXCR on the PCR reads; one entry per CDR3 protein. In the table there are under 650,000 distinct CDR3 sequences, roughly 21% of which are singletons. The sample was naive CD8+ T cells from blood, with Jurkat cell RNA spiked in. Subset in this sample: FACS-sorted CD8+CD4-CCR7+CD45RA+ naive T cells. These receptors were obtained from a human donor in good health. Some libraries in this study had Jurkat cell RNA spiked in.

This clonotype was detected many times. This sequence joins TRBV20-1 and TRBJ2-7; the D gene is possibly TRBD2 (5 bases). The CDR3 is made up of 15 amino acids. From germline, CDR1 is DFQATT and CDR2 SNEGSKA (reference sequence). Between the trimmed V and J ends, which lost 3 bases and 0 bases, there was a span of 15 bases. Here the CDR3 reads CSASSGPGTSYEQYF. Written as DNA, the CDR3 is TGCAGTGCTAGTTCAGGTCCGGGAACCTCCTACGAGCAGTACTTC.

This clonotype was detected ten times or more. The chain couples TRBV27 to TRBJ2-4, with D perhaps TRBD2 (5 bases). V was shortened by 8 bases and J by 5 bases, with 13 bases between the two germline ends. Looked up from germline, CDR1 is MNHEY and CDR2 is SMNVEV (reference sequence). CDR3 length equals 13 residues. For the CDR3, the DNA is TGTGCCAGCGGTGAGGGTTCTCAAAACATTCAGTACTTC. As protein: CASGEGSQNIQYF.

Note on this clonotype: This could be a read error, since a much larger clone is one nucleotide away. The rearrangement links TRBV20-1 to TRBJ2-3; TRBD1 might be the D (6 bases). The CDR3 totals 18 residues. Per germline, CDR1 DFQATT and CDR2 SNEGSKA (reference sequence). CDR3 bases: TGCAGCGCTAGGTCGTTTCCCCGTTCGACAGGTCCTGGAGATACGCAGTATTTT. This codes for CSARSFPRSTGPGDTQYF.

This clonotype has more than one count but fewer than ten. The gene calls are TRBV19 and TRBJ1-5; 7 bases are a match to TRBD1. V gave up 1 base and J gave up 1 base; unmatched junction bases: 1. The CDR3 runs to 15 residues. Germline assignment: CDR1 LNHDA and CDR2 SQIVND (reference sequence). The CDR3 spells CASSIGGQSNQPQHF. CDR3 in DNA: TGTGCCAGTAGTATAGGGGGACAGAGCAATCAGCCCCAGCATTTT.

A word on this clonotype: Being one base from a much bigger clone, this may be a read error. J is TRBJ2-3 and V is TRBV7-9, with a weak D call TRBD1 (5 bases). This CDR3 has 16 residues. Germline CDR1 reads SEHNR; CDR2 reads FQNEAQ (reference sequence). The CDR3 DNA follows: TGTGCCAGCATCTTACCCTACAAGGACATCAAGGATACGCAGTATTTT. It yields the protein CASILPYKDIKDTQYF.

This clonotype appeared a few times. J is TRBJ1-6 and V is TRBV6-5; D is uncertain. The V gene's germline CDR1 is MNHEY and CDR2 SVGAGI. With 4 bases removed from V and 6 bases from J, the gap between germline ends came to 16 bases. The CDR3 sequence is 16 residues long. CDR3 nucleotide sequence: TGTGCCAGCAGTTTAAGGGCGCGAGGTGCTAATTCACCCCTCCACTTT. As protein: CASSLRARGANSPLHF.

A note on this clonotype: A much larger clone sits a single nucleotide away, making a read error possible. The rearrangement uses TRBV12-3 or TRBV12-4 and TRBJ1-4; tentative D call: TRBD1 (5 bases). The V gene lost 8 bases and the J gene lost 7 bases, with 17 bases spanning the gap. The CDR3 covers 14 residues. CDR3 DNA: TGTGCCAGCGGAGCCTGGGGGGAGGGTGAAAAACTGTTTTTT. It is translated as CASGAWGEGEKLFF.

This clonotype was found many times. This chain connects TRBV7-8 to TRBJ1-1, with D unclear. The CDR3 is 12 amino acids. Trimming took 5 bases from V and 5 from J, leaving 9 bases between them. Germline V CDR1 and CDR2: SGHVS, FQNEAQ. CDR3 protein: CASSPGRTEAFF. The CDR3 nucleotides read TGTGCCAGCAGCCCAGGACGGACTGAAGCTTTCTTT.

This clonotype was counted many times. The chain recombines TRBV4-3 with TRBJ1-5; D uncertain. The germline V and J ends were trimmed by 0 bases and 6 bases, with 6 bases remaining between them. This CDR3 region has 13 residues. Germline V gene lookup returns CDR1 LGHNA and CDR2 YSLEER. The CDR3 DNA sequence: TGCGCCAGCAGCCAAGATGGCGGTCAGCCCCAGCATTTT. Translation gives CASSQDGGQPQHF.

There are a few counts of this clonotype. The chain carries TRBV7-6 and TRBJ1-4; TRBD1 is a possible D gene (6 bases). The V gene's germline CDR1 is SGHVS and CDR2 FNYEAQ. Trimming removed 2 bases at V and 7 bases at J, with 11 bases between. This CDR3 is 14 amino acids long. CDR3 nucleotide sequence: TGTGCCAGCAGCTTAAGGGGGGGGAGTGAAAAACTGTTTTTT. This encodes CASSLRGGSEKLFF.

This clonotype was counted many times. This rearrangement joins TRBV10-2 to TRBJ1-5, with D hard to call. V lost 8 bases and J 6 bases, leaving 17 bases between the germline ends. CDR3 size: 14 residues. CDR1 and CDR2 (germline): WSHSY, SAAADI. The CDR3 region has the DNA TGCGCCAGCCGAAACGGCGGGTTGGGTCAGCCCCAGCATTTT. This translates into CASRNGGLGQPQHF.

Many counts were recorded for this clonotype. This chain links TRBV20-1 with TRBJ2-7, with D possibly matching TRBD2 (6 bases). Germline V CDR1 and CDR2: DFQATT, SNEGSKA (reference sequence). CDR3 length: 15 amino acids. V was clipped by 3 bases and J by 0 bases, with 15 bases between them. The CDR3 protein is CSARAFSGASYEQYF. For the CDR3, the DNA is TGCAGTGCTAGGGCCTTTAGCGGAGCCTCCTACGAGCAGTACTTC.

The CDR3 bases are TGTGCCAGCAGGGAAGCCGGGAATGAGCAGTTCTTC. Translated, it gives CASREAGNEQFF. The chain recombines TRBV6-2 or TRBV6-3 with TRBJ2-1; D call uncertain. The CDR3 sequence is 12 residues long. The V end was cut by 6 bases, the J end by 7 bases, with 10 bases between. The germline V gene encodes CDR1 MNHEY and CDR2 SVGEGT.

On this clonotype itself: This may be a read error, as it is one base from a much larger clone. This chain links TRBV4-1 with TRBJ1-1; D gene unclear. The germline V gene encodes CDR1 MGHRA and CDR2 YSYEKL. CDR3 length: 14 residues. V gave up 1 base and J gave up 3 bases, with 9 bases separating them. The chain's CDR3 is CASSQAPGDTEAFF. The CDR3 DNA is TGCGCCAGCAGCCAAGCCCCCGGGGACACTGAAGCTTTCTTT.

About this clonotype itself: A read error may explain this, as a much larger clone is one base away. The chain couples TRBV5-1 to TRBJ1-3; D is unresolved. The CDR3 has 16 residues. Germline lookup yields CDR1 SGHRS and CDR2 YFSETQ. CDR3 coding DNA: TGCGCCGGCAGCTTGGTTCCGGCTGGTGTTGGAAACACCATATATTTT. Its translation is CAGSLVPAGVGNTIYF. Variable domain in full (rest from reference TRBV5-1 and TRBJ1-3): KAGVTQTPRYLIKTRGQQVTLSCSPISGHRSVSWYQQTPGQGLQFLFEYFSETQRNKGNFPGRFSGRQFSNSRSEMNVSTLELGDSALYLCAGSLVPAGVGNTIYFGEGSWLTVV.

This clonotype was seen a handful of times. The rearrangement uses TRBV6-6 and TRBJ1-6; no firm D call. Trimming removed 4 bases at V and 7 bases at J, with 17 bases between. The CDR3 has 16 amino acids. CDR1 is MNHNY, CDR2 SVGAGI, per germline (reference sequence). The CDR3, as DNA: TGTGCCAGCAGTTCCTCTTGGACGGAGAGGAATTCACCCCTCCACTTT. This codes for CASSSSWTERNSPLHF.

Many counts were recorded for this clonotype. CDR3 sequence (DNA): TGCAGTGCTAGAGATTGGGACAGGAGCTCGAACACTGAAGCTTTCTTT. Encoded protein: CSARDWDRSSNTEAFF. V gene TRBV20-1 combines with J gene TRBJ1-1, with 8 bases identical to TRBD1. The germline V gene encodes CDR1 DFQATT and CDR2 SNEGSKA (reference sequence). The CDR3 covers 16 residues. Trimming cost V 0 bases and J 1 base; bases outside gene matches: 7.

This clonotype was counted a few times. The rearrangement links TRBV13 to TRBJ2-1; D is ambiguous. The CDR3 is 15 residues long. V was trimmed by 2 bases and J by 8 bases, leaving 16 bases between them. Germline CDR1 and CDR2: PRHDT and FYEKMQ (reference sequence). Here the CDR3 reads CASSLNPGLNDEQFF. The CDR3 nucleotides are TGTGCCAGCAGCTTAAACCCAGGCTTAAATGATGAGCAGTTCTTC.

This clonotype was observed a handful of times. The chain combines TRBV9 with TRBJ2-2; no clear D gene. Germline V lookup: CDR1 SGDLS, CDR2 YYNGEE. With 3 bases removed from V and 8 bases from J, the gap between germline ends came to 11 bases. CDR3 size: 13 residues. The CDR3 DNA reads as TGTGCCAGCAGCGGCAATGGAAGAGGGGAGCTGTTTTTT. It yields the protein CASSGNGRGELFF.

The V gene is TRBV7-9, the J gene TRBJ2-3; no clear D. The CDR3 is 15 residues long. CDR1 SEHNR and CDR2 FQNEAQ come from the germline V gene (reference sequence). With 5 bases removed from V and 4 bases from J, the gap between germline ends came to 16 bases. CDR3 coding DNA: TGTGCCAGCAGCCTCCGGGCGCCCGGCCCAGATACGCAGTATTTT. Its protein product is CASSLRAPGPDTQYF.

This clonotype showed up many times. The V call is TRBV7-3, the J call TRBJ2-6; the D gene could be TRBD1 or TRBD2 (5 bases each). The V and J ends lost 5 bases and 4 bases respectively, with 18 bases between them. Germline CDR1 is SGHTA and CDR2 is FQGTGA. The CDR3 loop spans 17 amino acids. Written as DNA, the CDR3 is TGTGCCAGCAGCCTCCGGGACGGACTCTCAGGGGCCAACGTCCTGACTTTC. Translated: CASSLRDGLSGANVLTF. The full variable domain, its missing parts supplied by reference TRBV7-3 and TRBJ2-6, is GAGVSQTPSNKVTEKGKYVELRCDPISGHTALYWYRQSLGQGPEFLIYFQGTGAADDSGLPNDRFFAVRPEGSVSTLKIQRTERGDSAVYLCASSLRDGLSGANVLTFGAGSRLTVL.

This clonotype appeared many times. For the CDR3, the DNA is TGTGCCAGTTCATGGCTGCGTCGGACCCACACTGAAGCTTTCTTT. This encodes CASSWLRRTHTEAFF. The chain couples TRBV7-7 to TRBJ1-1; D is ambiguous. V was clipped by 9 bases and J by 3 bases, with 20 bases between them. The CDR3 totals 15 residues. CDR1 and CDR2 (germline): SSHAT, FNYEAQ (reference sequence).

CDR3 loop: CASSLGGGGTAFF. The CDR3 coding sequence is TGTGCCAGCAGTTTAGGTGGTGGGGGTACAGCTTTCTTT. The chain carries TRBV12-3 or TRBV12-4 and TRBJ1-1; D possibly corresponds to TRBD1 (5 bases). The CDR3 extends over 13 amino acids. V lost 1 base and J lost 10, with 13 bases in between.

This clonotype was counted ten times or more. This sequence joins TRBV4-1 and TRBJ1-5; TRBD1 might be the D (5 bases). The germline gives CDR1 MGHRA, CDR2 YSYEKL. CDR3 length equals 13 residues. Trimming removed 0 bases at V and 11 bases at J, with 11 bases between. The CDR3 DNA reads TGCGCCAGCAGCCAAGAGGTCTTGGGGGCCCAGCATTTT. It translates to CASSQEVLGAQHF.